The clone carrying this T cell receptor (beta chain) occurred once. No antigen is known for it. The PCR was carried out with 60 Vbeta primers and 13 Jbeta primers. The method was immunoSEQ multiplex PCR; TCRdb's version includes in-frame clones alone and lacks a portion of them. The profile covers about 97,000 clones, with under 80% appearing a single time and roughly 4% taken by the ten largest. This entry comes from a study of cytomegalovirus exposure and HLA in healthy donors. Deletions cut 1 base from V and 4 bases from J, with 14 bases between. The CDR3 consists of 16 residues. The germline V gene has CDR1 SGHVS and CDR2 FQNEAQ. Study findings and constraints: A previous analysis found most TCR beta V segments productive roughly 90% or roughly 30% of the time.

The sequenced sample consisted of PBMCs. The TCR was taken from a man aged 35 to 55 in good health and CMV-seronegative. The J gene is TRBJ1-3, the V gene TRBV7-8; D is undetermined. This CDR3 is CASSLVSGFSGNTIYF. CDR3 DNA sequence: TGTGCCAGCAGCTTAGTGTCCGGTTTTTCAGGAAACACCATATATTTT.